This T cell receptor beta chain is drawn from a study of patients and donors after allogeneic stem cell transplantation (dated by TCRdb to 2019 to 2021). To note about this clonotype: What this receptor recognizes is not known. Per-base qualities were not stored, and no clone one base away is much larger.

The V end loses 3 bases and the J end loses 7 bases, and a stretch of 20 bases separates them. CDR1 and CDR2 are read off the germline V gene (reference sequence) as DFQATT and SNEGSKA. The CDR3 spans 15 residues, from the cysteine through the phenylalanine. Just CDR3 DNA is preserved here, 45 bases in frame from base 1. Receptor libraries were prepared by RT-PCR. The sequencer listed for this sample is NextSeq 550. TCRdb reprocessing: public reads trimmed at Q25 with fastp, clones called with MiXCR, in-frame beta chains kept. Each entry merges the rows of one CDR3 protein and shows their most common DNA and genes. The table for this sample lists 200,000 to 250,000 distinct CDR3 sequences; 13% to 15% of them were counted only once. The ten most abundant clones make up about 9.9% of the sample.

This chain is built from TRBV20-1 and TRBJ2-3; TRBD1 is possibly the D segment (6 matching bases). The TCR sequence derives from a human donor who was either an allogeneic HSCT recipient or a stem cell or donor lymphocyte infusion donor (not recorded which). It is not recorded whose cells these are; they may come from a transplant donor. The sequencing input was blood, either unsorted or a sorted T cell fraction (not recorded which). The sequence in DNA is TGCAGTGCTAGGACGGGACAAGCAAATATAAATACGCAGTATTTT. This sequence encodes CSARTGQANINTQYF.